Listed below are T cell receptor beta chains from one sample, sequenced in a study of beta chain features in type 1 diabetes. Profiling relied on immunoSEQ multiplex PCR, and the TCRdb table lists in-frame clones only, not all of them. The table records under 300,000 clones, about a fifth of them present only once. The sequenced material came from naive CD4+ T cells from blood. The receptors originated from a woman in her 40s with type 1 diabetes. CDR3s include the opening cysteine and the closing phenylalanine or tryptophan. D genes are given only for firm matches. Only some rows state a clone size, as once, few, many or a class for expanded clones.

V gene	clone size	J gene	D gene	CDR3 protein	CDR3 DNA
TRBV4-2	few	TRBJ2-7	TRBD1	CASSPGQGRSPYEQYF	TGTGCCAGCAGCCCGGGACAGGGTAGATCGCCCTACGAGCAGTACTTC
TRBV19	.	TRBJ2-5	TRBD2	CASRTSAKETQYF	TGTGCCAGCCGGACTAGCGCAAAAGAGACCCAGTACTTC
TRBV29-1	few	TRBJ2-7	.	CSGSNDPGEQYF	TGCAGCGGCTCTAACGACCCGGGGGAGCAGTACTTC
TRBV5-6	.	TRBJ2-2	TRBD2	CASSLGTSGYTGELFF	TGTGCCAGCAGCCTCGGGACTAGCGGGTACACCGGGGAGCTGTTTTTT
TRBV11-1	.	TRBJ2-3	.	CASSLRSENTDTQYF	TGTGCCAGCAGCTTAAGGAGCGAGAACACAGATACGCAGTATTTT
TRBV7-8	few	TRBJ1-6	TRBD1	CASSRQGESYNSPLHF	TGTGCCAGCAGCAGACAGGGAGAGTCCTATAATTCACCCCTCCACTTT
TRBV28	few	TRBJ2-1	TRBD2	CASRKGTSGREEQFF	TGTGCCAGCAGAAAAGGGACTAGCGGGAGAGAAGAGCAGTTCTTC
TRBV19	.	TRBJ1-2	.	CASRETLDYGYTF	TGTGCCAGTAGAGAGACACTCGACTATGGCTACACCTTC
TRBV9	.	TRBJ2-1	TRBD2	CASSARAGGPSGYNEQFF	TGTGCCAGCAGCGCAAGAGCGGGAGGGCCGTCGGGGTACAATGAGCAGTTCTTC
TRBV19	.	TRBJ2-1	.	CASSIGRGEQFF	TGTGCCAGTAGTATCGGTCGCGGTGAGCAGTTCTTC